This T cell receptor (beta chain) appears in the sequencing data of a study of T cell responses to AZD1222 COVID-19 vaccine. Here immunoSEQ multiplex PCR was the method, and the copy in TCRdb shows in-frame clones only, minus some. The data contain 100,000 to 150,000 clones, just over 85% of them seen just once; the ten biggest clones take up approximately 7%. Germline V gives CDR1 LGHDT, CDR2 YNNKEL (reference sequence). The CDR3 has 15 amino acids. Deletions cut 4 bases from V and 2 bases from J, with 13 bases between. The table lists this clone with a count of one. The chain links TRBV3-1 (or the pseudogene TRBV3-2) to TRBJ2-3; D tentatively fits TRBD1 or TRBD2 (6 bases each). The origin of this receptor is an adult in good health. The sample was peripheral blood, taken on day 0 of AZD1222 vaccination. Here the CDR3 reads CASSPTGAYTDTQYF. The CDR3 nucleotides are TGTGCCAGCAGCCCCACGGGGGCTTACACAGATACGCAGTATTTT.